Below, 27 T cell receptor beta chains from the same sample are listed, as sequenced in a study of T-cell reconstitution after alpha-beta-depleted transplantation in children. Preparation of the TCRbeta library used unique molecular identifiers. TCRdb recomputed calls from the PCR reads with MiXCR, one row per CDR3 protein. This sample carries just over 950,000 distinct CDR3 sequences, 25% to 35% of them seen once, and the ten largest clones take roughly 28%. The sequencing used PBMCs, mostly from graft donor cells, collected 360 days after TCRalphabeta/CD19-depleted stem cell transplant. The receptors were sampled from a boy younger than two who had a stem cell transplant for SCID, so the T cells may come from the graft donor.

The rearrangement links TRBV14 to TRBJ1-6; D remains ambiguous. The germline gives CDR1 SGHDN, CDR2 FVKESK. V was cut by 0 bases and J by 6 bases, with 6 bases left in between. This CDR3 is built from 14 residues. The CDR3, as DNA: TGTGCCAGCAGCCAAGATCTGGGTAATTCACCCCTCCACTTT. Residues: CASSQDLGNSPLHF.

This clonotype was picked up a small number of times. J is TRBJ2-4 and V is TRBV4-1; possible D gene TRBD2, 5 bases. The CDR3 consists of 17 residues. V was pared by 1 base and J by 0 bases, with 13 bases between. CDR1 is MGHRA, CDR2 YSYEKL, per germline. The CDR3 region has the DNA TGCGCCAGCAGCCAAGGTCTGAGGGCTCTAGCCAAAAACATTCAGTACTTC. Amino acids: CASSQGLRALAKNIQYF.

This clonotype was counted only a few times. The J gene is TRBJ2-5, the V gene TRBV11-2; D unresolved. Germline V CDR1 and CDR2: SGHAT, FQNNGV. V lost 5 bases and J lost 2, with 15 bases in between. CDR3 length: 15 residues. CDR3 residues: CASSPPALGQETQYF. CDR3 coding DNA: TGTGCCAGCAGCCCCCCAGCGCTAGGTCAAGAGACCCAGTACTTC.

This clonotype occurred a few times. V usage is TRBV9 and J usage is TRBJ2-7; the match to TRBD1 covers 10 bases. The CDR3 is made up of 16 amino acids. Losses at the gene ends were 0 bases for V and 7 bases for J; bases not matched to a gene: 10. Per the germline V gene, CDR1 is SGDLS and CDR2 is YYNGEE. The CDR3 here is CASSVDGTGVSWEQYF. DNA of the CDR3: TGTGCCAGCAGCGTAGACGGGACAGGGGTGTCTTGGGAGCAGTACTTC. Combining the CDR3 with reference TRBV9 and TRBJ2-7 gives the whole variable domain DSGVTQTPKHLITATGQRVTLRCSPRSGDLSVYWYQQSLDQGLQFLIQYYNGEERAKGNILERFSAQQFPDLHSELNLSSLELGDSALYFCASSVDGTGVSWEQYFGPGTRLTVT.

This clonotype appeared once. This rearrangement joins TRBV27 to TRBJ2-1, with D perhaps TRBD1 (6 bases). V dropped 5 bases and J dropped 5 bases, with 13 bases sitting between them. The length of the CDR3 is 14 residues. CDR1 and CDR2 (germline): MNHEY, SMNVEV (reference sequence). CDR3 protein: CASSVHTGNNEQFF. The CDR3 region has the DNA TGTGCCAGCAGTGTCCACACAGGGAACAATGAGCAGTTCTTC.

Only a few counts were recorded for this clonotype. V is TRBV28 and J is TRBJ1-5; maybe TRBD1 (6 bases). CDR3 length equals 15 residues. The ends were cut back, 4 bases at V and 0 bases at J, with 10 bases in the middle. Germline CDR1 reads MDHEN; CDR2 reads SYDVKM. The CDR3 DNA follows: TGTGCCAGCAGTTCCAAGGACAGTAGCAATCAGCCCCAGCATTTT. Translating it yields CASSSKDSSNQPQHF. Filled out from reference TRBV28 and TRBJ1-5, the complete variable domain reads DVKVTQSSRYLVKRTGEKVFLECVQDMDHENMFWYRQDPGLGLRLIYFSYDVKMKEKGDIPEGYSVSREKKERFSLILESASTNQTSMYLCASSSKDSSNQPQHFGDGTRLSIL.

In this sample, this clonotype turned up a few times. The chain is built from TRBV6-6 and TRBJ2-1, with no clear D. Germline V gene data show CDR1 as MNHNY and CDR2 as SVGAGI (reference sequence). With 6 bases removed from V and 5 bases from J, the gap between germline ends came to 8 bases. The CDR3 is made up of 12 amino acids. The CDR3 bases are TGTGCCAGCAGGACAACAAACAATGAGCAGTTCTTC. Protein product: CASRTTNNEQFF.

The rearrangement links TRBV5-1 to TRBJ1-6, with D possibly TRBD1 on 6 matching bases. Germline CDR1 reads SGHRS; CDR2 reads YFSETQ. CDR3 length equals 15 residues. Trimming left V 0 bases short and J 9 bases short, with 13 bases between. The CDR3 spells CASSLDGGGGSPLHF. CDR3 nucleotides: TGCGCCAGCAGCTTGGATGGAGGGGGGGGTTCACCCCTCCACTTT.

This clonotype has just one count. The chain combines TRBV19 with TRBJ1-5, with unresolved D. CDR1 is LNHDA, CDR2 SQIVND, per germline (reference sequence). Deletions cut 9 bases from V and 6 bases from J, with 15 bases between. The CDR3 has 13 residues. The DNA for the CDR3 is TGTGCCAGCCGACGTGTGGGGAGTCAGCCCCAGCATTTT. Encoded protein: CASRRVGSQPQHF.

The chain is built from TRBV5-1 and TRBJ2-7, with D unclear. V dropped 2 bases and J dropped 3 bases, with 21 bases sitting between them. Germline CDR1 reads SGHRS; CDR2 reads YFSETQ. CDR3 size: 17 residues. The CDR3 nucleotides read TGCGCCAGCAGCTTAATTTGGGTTGAAGGTACCTACTACGAGCAGTACTTC. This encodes CASSLIWVEGTYYEQYF.

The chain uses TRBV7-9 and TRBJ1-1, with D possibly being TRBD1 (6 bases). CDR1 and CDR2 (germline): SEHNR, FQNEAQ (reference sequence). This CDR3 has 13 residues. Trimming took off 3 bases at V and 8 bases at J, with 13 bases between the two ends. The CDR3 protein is CASSFGQPTEAFF. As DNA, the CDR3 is TGTGCCAGCAGCTTTGGACAGCCGACGGAAGCTTTCTTT.

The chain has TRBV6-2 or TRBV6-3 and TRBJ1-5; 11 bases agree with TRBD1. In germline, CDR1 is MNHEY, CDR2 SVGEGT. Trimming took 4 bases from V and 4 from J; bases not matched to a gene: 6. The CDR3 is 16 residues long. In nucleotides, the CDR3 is TGTGCCAGCAGTTCTAGGGACAGGGGGGTGAATCAGCCCCAGCATTTT. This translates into CASSSRDRGVNQPQHF.

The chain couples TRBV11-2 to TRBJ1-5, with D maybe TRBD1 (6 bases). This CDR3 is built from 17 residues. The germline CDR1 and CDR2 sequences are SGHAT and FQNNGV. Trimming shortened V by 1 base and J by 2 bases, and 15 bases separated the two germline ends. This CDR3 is CASSLGIGRGRNQPQHF. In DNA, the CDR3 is TGTGCCAGCAGCTTAGGCATTGGCAGGGGACGCAATCAGCCCCAGCATTTT.

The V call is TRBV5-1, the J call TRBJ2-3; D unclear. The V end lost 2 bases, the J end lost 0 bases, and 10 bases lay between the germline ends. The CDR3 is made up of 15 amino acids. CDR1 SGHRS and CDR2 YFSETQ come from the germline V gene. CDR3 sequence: CASSLRSPSTDTQYF. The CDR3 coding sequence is TGCGCCAGCAGCTTAAGATCCCCCAGCACAGATACGCAGTATTTT.

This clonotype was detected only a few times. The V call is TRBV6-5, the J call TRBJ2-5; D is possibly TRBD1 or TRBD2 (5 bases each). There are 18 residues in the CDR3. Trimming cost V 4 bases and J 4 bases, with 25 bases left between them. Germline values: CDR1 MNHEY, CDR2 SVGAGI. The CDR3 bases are TGTGCCAGCAGTTCAAAAGTATCCGGGGCACTCCTCCGAGAGACCCAGTACTTC. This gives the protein CASSSKVSGALLRETQYF.

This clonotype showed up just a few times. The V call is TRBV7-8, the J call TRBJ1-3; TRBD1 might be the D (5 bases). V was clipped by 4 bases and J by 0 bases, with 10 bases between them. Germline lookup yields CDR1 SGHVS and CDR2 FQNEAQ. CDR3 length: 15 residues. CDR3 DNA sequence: TGTGCCAGCAGCTCGACCGGACACTCTGGAAACACCATATATTTT. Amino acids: CASSSTGHSGNTIYF.

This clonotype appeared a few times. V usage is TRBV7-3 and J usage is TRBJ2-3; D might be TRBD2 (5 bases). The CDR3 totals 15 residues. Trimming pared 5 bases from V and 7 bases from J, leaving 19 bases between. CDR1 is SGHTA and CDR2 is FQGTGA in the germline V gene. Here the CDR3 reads CASSPAGGRSNTQYF. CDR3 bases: TGTGCCAGCAGCCCCGCCGGCGGGCGATCTAATACGCAGTATTTT.

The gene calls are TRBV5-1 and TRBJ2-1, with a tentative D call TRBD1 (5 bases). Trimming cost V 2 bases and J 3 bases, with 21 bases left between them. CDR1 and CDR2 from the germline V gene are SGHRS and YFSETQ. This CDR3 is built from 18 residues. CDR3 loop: CASSFNPSTGRNYNEQFF. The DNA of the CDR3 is TGCGCCAGCAGCTTTAATCCAAGTACAGGCAGAAACTACAATGAGCAGTTCTTC.

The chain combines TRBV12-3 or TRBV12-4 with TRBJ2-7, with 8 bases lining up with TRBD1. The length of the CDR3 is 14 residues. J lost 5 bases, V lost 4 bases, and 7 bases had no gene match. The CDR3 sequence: CASSSGQGHHEQYF. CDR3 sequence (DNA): TGTGCCAGCAGTTCAGGACAGGGTCACCACGAGCAGTACTTC.

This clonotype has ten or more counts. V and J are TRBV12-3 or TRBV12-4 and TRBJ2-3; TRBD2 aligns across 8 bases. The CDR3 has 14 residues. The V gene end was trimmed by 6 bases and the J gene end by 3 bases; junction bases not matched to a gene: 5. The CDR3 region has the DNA TGTGCCAGCAGCCCCGGGGGGGGGACAGATACGCAGTATTTT. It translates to CASSPGGGTDTQYF.

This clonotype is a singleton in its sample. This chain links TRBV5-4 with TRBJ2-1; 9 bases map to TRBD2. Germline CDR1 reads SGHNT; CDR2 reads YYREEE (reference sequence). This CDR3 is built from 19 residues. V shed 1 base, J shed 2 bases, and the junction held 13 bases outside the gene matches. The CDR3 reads CASSLLGGGAPTPYNEQFF. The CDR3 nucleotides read TGTGCCAGCAGCTTGCTGGGCGGGGGGGCCCCAACACCCTACAATGAGCAGTTCTTC.

CDR3 sequence reads: CASSLGFRQGRSAEAFF. DNA of the CDR3: TGTGCCAGCAGCTTAGGGTTTCGACAGGGACGAAGTGCTGAAGCTTTCTTT. V gene TRBV11-2 combines with J gene TRBJ1-1, with TRBD1 matching over 7 bases. This CDR3 region has 17 residues. V lost 1 base and J lost 6; bases outside the gene matches: 14. Germline loops: CDR1 SGHAT, CDR2 FQNNGV.

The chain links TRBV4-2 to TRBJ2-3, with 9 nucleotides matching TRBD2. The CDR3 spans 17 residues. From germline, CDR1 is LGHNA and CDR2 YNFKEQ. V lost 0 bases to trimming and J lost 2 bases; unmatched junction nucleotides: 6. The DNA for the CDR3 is TGTGCCAGCAGCCAAGATACGGCGGGGGGGTACACAGATACGCAGTATTTT. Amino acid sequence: CASSQDTAGGYTDTQYF.

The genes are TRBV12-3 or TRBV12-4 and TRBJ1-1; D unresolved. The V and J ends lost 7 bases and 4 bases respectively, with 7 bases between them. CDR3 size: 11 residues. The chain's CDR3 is CASTGFTEAFF. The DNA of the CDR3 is TGTGCCAGCACGGGTTTCACTGAAGCTTTCTTT.

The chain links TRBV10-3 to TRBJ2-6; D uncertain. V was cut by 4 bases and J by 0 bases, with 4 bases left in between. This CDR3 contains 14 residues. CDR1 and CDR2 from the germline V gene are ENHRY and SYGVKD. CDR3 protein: CAISVDSGANVLTF. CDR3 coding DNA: TGTGCCATCAGTGTGGACTCTGGGGCCAACGTCCTGACTTTC.

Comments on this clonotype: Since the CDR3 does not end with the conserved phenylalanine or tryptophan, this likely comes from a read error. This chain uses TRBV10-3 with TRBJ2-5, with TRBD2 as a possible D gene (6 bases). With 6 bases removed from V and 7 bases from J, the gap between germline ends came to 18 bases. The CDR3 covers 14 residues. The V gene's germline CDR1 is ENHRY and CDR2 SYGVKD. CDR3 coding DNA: TGTGCCATCAGCGGGACTCCAAACGGGGCGACCCAGTACTGC. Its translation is CAISGTPNGATQYC.

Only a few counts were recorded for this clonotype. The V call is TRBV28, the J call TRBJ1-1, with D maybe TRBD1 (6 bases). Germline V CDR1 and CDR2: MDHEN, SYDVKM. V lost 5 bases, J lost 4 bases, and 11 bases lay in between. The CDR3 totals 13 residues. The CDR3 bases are TGTGCCAGCAGTAACAGGGTTATCACTGAAGCTTTCTTT. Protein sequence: CASSNRVITEAFF.